This record looks at one TCR beta chain sequence and its context. The sample comes from a study of T cell changes during pregnancy in multiple sclerosis. Data came from immunoSEQ multiplex PCR; TCRdb stores just in-frame clones and leaves some out. Of fewer than 140,000 clones listed, around 90% are singletons. The junction had 13 bases not matched to a gene; V was cut back by 4 bases and J by 4 bases. This CDR3 spans 18 amino acids. Per germline, CDR1 SGHTA and CDR2 FQGTGA. The receptor was derived from a female donor with multiple sclerosis, enrolled in a pregnancy study. The chain links TRBV7-3 to TRBJ1-1; the match to TRBD1 covers 12 bases. Sequences were derived from peripheral blood, sampled before pregnancy. CDR3 amino acids: CASSSYQGQGAGSTEAFF. Here the CDR3 DNA reads TGTGCCAGCAGCTCGTACCAGGGACAGGGGGCGGGGAGCACTGAAGCTTTCTTT.